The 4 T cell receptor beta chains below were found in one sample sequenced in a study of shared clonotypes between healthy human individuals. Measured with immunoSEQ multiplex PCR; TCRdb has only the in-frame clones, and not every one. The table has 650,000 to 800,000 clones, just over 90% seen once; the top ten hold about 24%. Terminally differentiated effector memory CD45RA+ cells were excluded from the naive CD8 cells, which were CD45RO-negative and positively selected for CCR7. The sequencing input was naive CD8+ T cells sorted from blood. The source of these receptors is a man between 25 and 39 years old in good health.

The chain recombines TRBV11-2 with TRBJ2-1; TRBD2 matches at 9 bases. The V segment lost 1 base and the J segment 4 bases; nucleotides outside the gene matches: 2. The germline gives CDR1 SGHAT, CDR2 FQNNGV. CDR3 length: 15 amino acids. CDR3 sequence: CASSLATSGYNEQFF. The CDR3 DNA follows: TGTGCCAGCAGCTTAGCGACTAGCGGTTACAATGAGCAGTTCTTC.

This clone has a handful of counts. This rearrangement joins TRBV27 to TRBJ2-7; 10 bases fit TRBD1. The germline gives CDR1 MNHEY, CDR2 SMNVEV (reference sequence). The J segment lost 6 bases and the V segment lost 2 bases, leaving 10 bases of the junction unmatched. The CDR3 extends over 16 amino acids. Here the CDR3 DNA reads TGTGCCAGCAGTTTAATCCGGGACAGGGGTCCGGGCGAGCAGTACTTC. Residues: CASSLIRDRGPGEQYF.

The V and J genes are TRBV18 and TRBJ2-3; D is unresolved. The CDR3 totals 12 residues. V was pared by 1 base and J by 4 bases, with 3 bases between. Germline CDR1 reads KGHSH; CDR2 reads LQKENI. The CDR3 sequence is CASSPRPDTQYF. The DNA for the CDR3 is TGTGCCAGCTCACCACGGCCAGATACGCAGTATTTT. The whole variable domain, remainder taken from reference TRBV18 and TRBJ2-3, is NAGVMQNPRHLVRRRGQEARLRCSPMKGHSHVYWYRQLPEEGLKFMVYLQKENIIDESGMPKERFSAEFPKEGPSILRIQQVVRGDSAAYFCASSPRPDTQYFGPGTRLTVL.

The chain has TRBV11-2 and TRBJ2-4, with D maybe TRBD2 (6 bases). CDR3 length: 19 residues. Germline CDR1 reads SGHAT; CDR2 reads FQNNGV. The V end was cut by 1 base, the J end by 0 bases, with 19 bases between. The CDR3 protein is CASSLVSSGLNLAKNIQYF. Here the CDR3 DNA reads TGTGCCAGCAGCTTAGTGAGTAGCGGACTAAACCTAGCCAAAAACATTCAGTACTTC.